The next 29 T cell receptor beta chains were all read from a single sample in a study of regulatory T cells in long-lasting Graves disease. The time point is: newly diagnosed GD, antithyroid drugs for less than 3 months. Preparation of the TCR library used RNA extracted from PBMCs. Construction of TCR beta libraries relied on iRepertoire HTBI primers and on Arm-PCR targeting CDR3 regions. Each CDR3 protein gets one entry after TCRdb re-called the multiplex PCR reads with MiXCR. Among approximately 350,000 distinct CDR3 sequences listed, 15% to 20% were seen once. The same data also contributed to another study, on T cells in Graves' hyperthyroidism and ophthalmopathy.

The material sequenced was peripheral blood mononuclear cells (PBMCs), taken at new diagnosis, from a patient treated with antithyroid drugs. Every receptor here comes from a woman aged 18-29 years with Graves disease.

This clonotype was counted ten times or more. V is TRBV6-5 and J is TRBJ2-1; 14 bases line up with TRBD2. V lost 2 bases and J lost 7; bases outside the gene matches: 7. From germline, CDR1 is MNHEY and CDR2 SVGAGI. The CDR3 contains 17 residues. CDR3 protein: CASSYVQWTSGRNEQFF. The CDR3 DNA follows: TGTGCCAGCAGTTACGTCCAGTGGACTAGCGGGAGGAATGAGCAGTTCTTC.

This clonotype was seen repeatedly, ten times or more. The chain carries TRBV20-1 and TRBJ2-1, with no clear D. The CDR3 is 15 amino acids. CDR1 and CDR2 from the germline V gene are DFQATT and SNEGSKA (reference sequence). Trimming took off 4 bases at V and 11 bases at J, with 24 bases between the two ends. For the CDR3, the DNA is TGCAGTGCTAACCCTCCACTCATAACTACAATGAAGCAGTTCTTC. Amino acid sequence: CSANPPLITTMKQFF.

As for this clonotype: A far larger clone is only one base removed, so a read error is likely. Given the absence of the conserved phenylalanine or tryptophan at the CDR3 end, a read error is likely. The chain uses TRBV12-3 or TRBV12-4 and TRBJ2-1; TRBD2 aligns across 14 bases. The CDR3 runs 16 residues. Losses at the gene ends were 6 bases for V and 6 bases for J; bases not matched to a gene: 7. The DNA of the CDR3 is TGTGCCAGCAGCACGGCCGGACTAGCGGGGGGCAATGAGCAGTTCTCC. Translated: CASSTAGLAGGNEQFS.

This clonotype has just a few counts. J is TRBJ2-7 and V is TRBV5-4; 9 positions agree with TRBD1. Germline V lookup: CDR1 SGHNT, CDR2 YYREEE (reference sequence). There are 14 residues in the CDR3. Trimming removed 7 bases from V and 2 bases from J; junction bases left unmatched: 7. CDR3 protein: CASQDRGTTYEQYF. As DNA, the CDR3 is TGTGCCAGCCAGGACAGGGGCACAACCTACGAGCAGTACTTC.

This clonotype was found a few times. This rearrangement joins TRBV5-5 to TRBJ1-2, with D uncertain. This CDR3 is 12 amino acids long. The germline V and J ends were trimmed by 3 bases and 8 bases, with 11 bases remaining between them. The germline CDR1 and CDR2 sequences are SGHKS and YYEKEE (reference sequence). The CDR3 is CASSSGEAGYTF. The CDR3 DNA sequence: TGTGCCAGCAGCTCCGGTGAAGCAGGCTACACCTTC.

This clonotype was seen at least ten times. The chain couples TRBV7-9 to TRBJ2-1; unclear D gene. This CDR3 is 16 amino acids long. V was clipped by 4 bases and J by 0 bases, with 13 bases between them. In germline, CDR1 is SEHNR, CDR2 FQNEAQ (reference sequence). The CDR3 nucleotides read TGTGCCAGCAGCTCAGGAACCGGAGACTCCTACAATGAGCAGTTCTTC. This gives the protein CASSSGTGDSYNEQFF.

The CDR3 DNA sequence: TGTGCCAGCAGTGAATCCGGACAATACGAGCAGTACTTC. Its translation is CASSESGQYEQYF. The chain couples TRBV2 to TRBJ2-7; a weak D match, TRBD1 (5 bases). Germline V gene data show CDR1 as SNHLY and CDR2 as FYNNEI. There are 13 residues in the CDR3. Between the trimmed V and J ends, which lost 2 bases and 4 bases, there was a span of 9 bases.

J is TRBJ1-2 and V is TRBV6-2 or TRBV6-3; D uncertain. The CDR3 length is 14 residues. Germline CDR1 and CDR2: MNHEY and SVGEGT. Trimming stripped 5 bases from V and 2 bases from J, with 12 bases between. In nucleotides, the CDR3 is TGTGCCAGCAGTGAACGGAGTCCGAACTATGGCTACACCTTC. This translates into CASSERSPNYGYTF.

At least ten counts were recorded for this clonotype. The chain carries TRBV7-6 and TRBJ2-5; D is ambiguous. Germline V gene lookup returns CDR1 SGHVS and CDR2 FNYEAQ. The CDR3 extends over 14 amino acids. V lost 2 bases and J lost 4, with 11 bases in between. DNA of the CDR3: TGTGCCAGCAGCTTAAAGGCCTCAACAGAGACCCAGTACTTC. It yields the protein CASSLKASTETQYF.

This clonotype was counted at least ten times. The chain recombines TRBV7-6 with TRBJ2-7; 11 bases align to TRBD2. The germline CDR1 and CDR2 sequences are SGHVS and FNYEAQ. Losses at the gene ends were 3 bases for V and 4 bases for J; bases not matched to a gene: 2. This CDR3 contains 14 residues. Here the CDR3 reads CASSFGTSGYEQYF. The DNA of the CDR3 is TGTGCCAGCAGCTTTGGGACTAGCGGTTACGAGCAGTACTTC. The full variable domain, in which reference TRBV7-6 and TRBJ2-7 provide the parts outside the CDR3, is GAGVSQSPRYKVTKRGQDVALRCDPISGHVSLYWYRQALGQGPEFLTYFNYEAQQDKSGLPNDRFSAERPEGSISTLTIQRTEQRDSAMYRCASSFGTSGYEQYFGPGTRLTVT.

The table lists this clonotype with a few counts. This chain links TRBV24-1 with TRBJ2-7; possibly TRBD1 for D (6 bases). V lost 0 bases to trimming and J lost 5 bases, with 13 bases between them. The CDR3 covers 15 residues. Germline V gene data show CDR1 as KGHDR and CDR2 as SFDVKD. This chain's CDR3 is CATSDLHPWTDEQYF. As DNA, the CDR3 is TGTGCCACCAGTGATTTGCACCCCTGGACAGACGAGCAGTACTTC.

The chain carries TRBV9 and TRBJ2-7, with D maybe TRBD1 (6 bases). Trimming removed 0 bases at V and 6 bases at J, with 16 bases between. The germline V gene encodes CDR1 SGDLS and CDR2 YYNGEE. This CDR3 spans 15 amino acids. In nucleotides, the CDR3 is TGTGCCAGCAGCGTAGATCTCAGGGGATTGAGCGAGCAGTACTTC. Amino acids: CASSVDLRGLSEQYF.

The DNA for the CDR3 is TGTGCCAGCAGTTACTTTGGGACTAGCAGTGAGCAGTTCTTC. Its translation: CASSYFGTSSEQFF. The chain employs TRBV6-2 or TRBV6-3 and TRBJ2-1; 9 nucleotides align to TRBD2. This CDR3 has 14 residues. The V gene's germline CDR1 is MNHEY and CDR2 SVGEGT. V lost 1 base and J lost 9; bases outside the gene matches: 4.

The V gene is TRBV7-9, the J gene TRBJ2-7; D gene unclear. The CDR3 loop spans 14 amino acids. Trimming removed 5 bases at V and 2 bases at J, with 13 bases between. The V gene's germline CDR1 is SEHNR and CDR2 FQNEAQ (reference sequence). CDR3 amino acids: CASSRTPLTYEQYF. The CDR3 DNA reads TGTGCCAGCAGCCGAACCCCTTTAACCTACGAGCAGTACTTC.

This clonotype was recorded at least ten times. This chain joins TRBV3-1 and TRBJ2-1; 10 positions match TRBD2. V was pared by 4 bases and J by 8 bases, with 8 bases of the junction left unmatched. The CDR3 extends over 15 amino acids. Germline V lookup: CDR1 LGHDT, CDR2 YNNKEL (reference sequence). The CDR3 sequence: CASSLDSGGIYEQFF. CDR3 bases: TGTGCCAGCAGCCTCGATAGCGGGGGGATATATGAGCAGTTCTTC.

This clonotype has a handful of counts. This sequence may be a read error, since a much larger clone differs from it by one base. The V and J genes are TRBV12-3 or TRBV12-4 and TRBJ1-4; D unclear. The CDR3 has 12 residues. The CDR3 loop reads CASSWGNEELFF. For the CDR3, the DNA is TGTGCCAGCAGTTGGGGTAATGAAGAACTGTTTTTT.

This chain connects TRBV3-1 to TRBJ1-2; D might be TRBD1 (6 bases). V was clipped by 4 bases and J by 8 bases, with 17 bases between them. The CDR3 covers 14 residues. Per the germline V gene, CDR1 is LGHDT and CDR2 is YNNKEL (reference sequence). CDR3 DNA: TGTGCCAGCAGCCTTAGGACACAGGGAAGCGGCTACACCTTC. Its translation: CASSLRTQGSGYTF. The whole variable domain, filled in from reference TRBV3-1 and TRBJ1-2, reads DTAVSQTPKYLVTQMGNDKSIKCEQNLGHDTMYWYKQDSKKFLKIMFSYNNKELIINETVPNRFSPKSPDKAHLNLHINSLELGDSAVYFCASSLRTQGSGYTFGSGTRLTVV.

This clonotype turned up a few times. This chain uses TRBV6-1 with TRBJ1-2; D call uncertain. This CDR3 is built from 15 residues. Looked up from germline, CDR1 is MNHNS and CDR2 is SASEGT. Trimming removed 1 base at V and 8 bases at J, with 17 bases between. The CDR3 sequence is CASSEVPQASWGYTF. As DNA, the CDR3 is TGTGCCAGCAGTGAAGTTCCTCAGGCGTCGTGGGGCTACACCTTC.

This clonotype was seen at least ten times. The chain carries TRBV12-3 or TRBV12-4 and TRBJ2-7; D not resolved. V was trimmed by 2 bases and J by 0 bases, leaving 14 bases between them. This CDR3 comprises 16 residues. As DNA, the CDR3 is TGTGCCAGCAGTTTAATGGTAGGATACAGCTCCTACGAGCAGTACTTC. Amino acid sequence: CASSLMVGYSSYEQYF.

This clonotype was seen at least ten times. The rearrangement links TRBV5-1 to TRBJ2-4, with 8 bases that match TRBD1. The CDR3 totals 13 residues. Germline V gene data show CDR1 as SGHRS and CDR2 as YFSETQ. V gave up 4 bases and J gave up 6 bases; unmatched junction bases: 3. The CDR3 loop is CASSLGTGNIQYF. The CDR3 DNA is TGCGCCAGCAGCCTCGGGACAGGAAACATTCAGTACTTC.

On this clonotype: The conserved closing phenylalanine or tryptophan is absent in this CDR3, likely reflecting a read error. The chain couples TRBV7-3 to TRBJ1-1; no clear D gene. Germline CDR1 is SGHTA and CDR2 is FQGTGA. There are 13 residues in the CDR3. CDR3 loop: CASGLTLNTEAFL. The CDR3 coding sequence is TGTGCCAGCGGCTTAACTCTGAACACTGAAGCTTTCTTG.

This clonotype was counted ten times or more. CDR3 bases: TGTGCCAGCAGCCCCGGGGCAGCGGGCTATGGCTACACCTTC. It translates to CASSPGAAGYGYTF. The V gene is TRBV7-3, the J gene TRBJ1-2, with D perhaps matching TRBD1 (5 bases). CDR3 length: 14 amino acids. Germline V gene sequence: CDR1 SGHTA, CDR2 FQGTGA. V dropped 5 bases and J dropped 4 bases, with 14 bases sitting between them.

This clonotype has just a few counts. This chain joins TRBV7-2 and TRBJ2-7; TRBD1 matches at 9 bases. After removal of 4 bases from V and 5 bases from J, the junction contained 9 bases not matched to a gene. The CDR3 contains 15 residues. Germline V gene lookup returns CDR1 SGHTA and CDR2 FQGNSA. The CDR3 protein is CASSSRGQGRDEQYF. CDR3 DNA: TGTGCCAGCAGCTCTCGGGGACAGGGTCGGGACGAGCAGTACTTC.

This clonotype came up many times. The CDR3 loop is CASSLVRTERANTGELFF. The DNA of the CDR3 is TGCGCCAGCAGCTTGGTTCGGACCGAACGCGCGAACACCGGGGAGCTGTTTTTT. V usage is TRBV5-1 and J usage is TRBJ2-2; the D is unclear. CDR3 length: 18 residues. Trimming left V 0 bases short and J 0 bases short, with 15 bases between. Germline V gene lookup returns CDR1 SGHRS and CDR2 YFSETQ.

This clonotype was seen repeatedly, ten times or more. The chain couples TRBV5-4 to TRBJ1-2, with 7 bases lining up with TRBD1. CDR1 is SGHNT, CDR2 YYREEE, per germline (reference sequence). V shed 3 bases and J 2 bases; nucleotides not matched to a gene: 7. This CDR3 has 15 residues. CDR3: CASSSVGQDNYGYTF. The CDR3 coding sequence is TGTGCCAGCAGCTCGGTAGGACAGGACAACTATGGCTACACCTTC. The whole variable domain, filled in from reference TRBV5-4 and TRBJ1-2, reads ETGVTQSPTHLIKTRGQQVTLRCSSQSGHNTVSWYQQALGQGPQFIFQYYREEENGRGNFPPRFSGLQFPNYSSELNVNALELDDSALYLCASSSVGQDNYGYTFGSGTRLTVV.

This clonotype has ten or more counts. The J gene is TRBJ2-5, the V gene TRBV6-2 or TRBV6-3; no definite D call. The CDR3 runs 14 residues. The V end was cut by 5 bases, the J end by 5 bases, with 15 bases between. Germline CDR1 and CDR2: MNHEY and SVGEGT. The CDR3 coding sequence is TGTGCCAGCAGTGAACCAGGAGTGTTGGAGACCCAGTACTTC. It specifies CASSEPGVLETQYF.

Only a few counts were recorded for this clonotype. CDR3 nucleotide sequence: TGCGCCAGCAGTGGGCTGGGAGAGGAGACCCAGTACTTC. Its protein product is CASSGLGEETQYF. This chain links TRBV5-1 with TRBJ2-5; tentatively, D is TRBD2 (5 bases). The CDR3 is 13 residues long. Trimming removed 5 bases at V and 5 bases at J, with 13 bases between. CDR1 and CDR2 from the germline V gene are SGHRS and YFSETQ.

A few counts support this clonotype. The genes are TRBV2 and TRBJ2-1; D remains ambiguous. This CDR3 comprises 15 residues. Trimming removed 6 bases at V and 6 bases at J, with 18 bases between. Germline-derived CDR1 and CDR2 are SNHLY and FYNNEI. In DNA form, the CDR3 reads TGTGCCAGCAGCGCGAAGGGAACAGCCCCCAATGAGCAGTTCTTC. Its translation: CASSAKGTAPNEQFF.

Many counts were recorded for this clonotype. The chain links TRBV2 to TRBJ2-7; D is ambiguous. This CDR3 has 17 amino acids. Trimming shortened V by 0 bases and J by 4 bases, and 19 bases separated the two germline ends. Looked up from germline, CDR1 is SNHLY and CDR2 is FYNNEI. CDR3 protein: CASSEALRGFLRYEQYF. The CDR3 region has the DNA TGTGCCAGCAGTGAAGCGCTTCGTGGGTTCCTGCGGTACGAGCAGTACTTC.